Below are 25 T cell receptor gamma chains sequenced from a single sample in a study of Vδ1+ human thymocytes. Study results and limitations: Highly polyclonal TRG and TRD repertoires with Gaussian CDR3 length distributions appeared in thymus.

Extracted RNA was reverse transcribed into cDNA. CDR3 amplicons came from multiplex PCR with pooled V-gene forward and constant-region reverse primers. TCRdb redid clone calling on the multiplex PCR reads using CATT. The sample consists of 35,000 or so gamma-chain clones, 20% to 25% of them appearing once. Their recognized antigens are unknown. Specimen: Vdelta1+ gamma-delta thymocytes from the thymus. Subset denoted: FACS-sorted CD3+ TCRalphabeta- TCRVdelta1+ TCRVdelta2- thymocytes. The receptor source for this set is a girl less than two years old who had congenital heart surgery.

This clone was observed a few times. A much larger clone lies a single base off, so this may be a read error. The gene calls are TRGV2 and TRGJ1 or TRGJ2. Germline values: CDR1 EGSNGY, CDR2 YDSYNSKV. Trimming at V came to 3 bases and at J to 6 bases, leaving 8 bases not matched to a gene. The CDR3 is made up of 13 amino acids. The CDR3: CATWDRHSYKKLF. The CDR3 DNA reads TGTGCCACCTGGGACAGGCACTCTTATAAGAAACTCTTT.

Points on this clone: This may be a read error, as it is one base from a much larger clone. This CDR3 is also generated by other DNA sequences in the sample. The chain uses TRGV3 and TRGJ1 or TRGJ2. This CDR3 has 13 amino acids. Germline values: CDR1 VTNTFY, CDR2 YDVSTARD (reference sequence). The ends lost 1 base at V and 5 bases at J; junction bases unmatched: 5. The CDR3 reads CATWDRRDYKKLF. CDR3 nucleotides: TGTGCCACCTGGGACAGACGGGATTATAAGAAACTCTTT.

V is TRGV8 and J is TRGJ1 or TRGJ2. The CDR3 loop spans 15 amino acids. The trim removed 3 bases at V and 11 bases at J, leaving 19 bases unmatched. In germline, CDR1 is VENAVY, CDR2 YDSYNSRV. Here the CDR3 DNA reads TGTGCCACCTGGGATTTGGGTATGCCCCATGGAGAGAAACTCTTT. Translation gives CATWDLGMPHGEKLF.

This clone came up a few times. J is TRGJ1 or TRGJ2 and V is TRGV3. V lost 0 bases to trimming and J lost 7 bases; unmatched junction nucleotides: 15. Germline values: CDR1 VTNTFY, CDR2 YDVSTARD (reference sequence). The length of the CDR3 is 16 residues. CDR3 residues: CATWDRPKSRVYKKLF. DNA for the CDR3: TGTGCCACCTGGGACAGGCCAAAGTCTAGGGTATATAAGAAACTCTTT.

The chain recombines TRGV3 with TRGJ1 or TRGJ2. V lost 11 bases, J lost 7 bases, and 14 bases stayed unmatched. The CDR3 covers 12 residues. CDR1 is VTNTFY and CDR2 is YDVSTARD in the germline V gene (reference sequence). CDR3: CASVVLGYKKLF. CDR3 DNA: TGTGCCAGCGTCGTATTGGGGTATAAGAAACTCTTT.

In this sample, this clone turned up a few times. This sample includes further DNA sequences coding for the same CDR3. The chain links TRGV9 to TRGJ1 or TRGJ2. From germline, CDR1 is GITISATS and CDR2 ISYDGTV (reference sequence). V lost 4 bases, J lost 9 bases, and 6 bases stayed unmatched. There are 11 residues in the CDR3. CDR3 loop: CALWDSGKKLF. The CDR3 bases are TGTGCCTTGTGGGATAGCGGTAAGAAACTCTTT.

This sequence joins TRGV3 and TRGJ1 or TRGJ2. The ends lost 4 bases at V and 5 bases at J; junction bases unmatched: 5. This CDR3 is built from 12 residues. Germline V gives CDR1 VTNTFY, CDR2 YDVSTARD (reference sequence). The CDR3 sequence is CATWERHYKKLF. The CDR3 nucleotides read TGTGCCACCTGGGAGAGACATTATAAGAAACTCTTT.

The V call is TRGV4, the J call TRGJP2. V lost 8 bases and J lost 3; bases outside the gene matches: 3. The CDR3 covers 12 residues. From germline, CDR1 is EGSTGY and CDR2 YDSYTSSV. The CDR3 reads CATFGSDWIKTF. The CDR3 nucleotides are TGTGCCACCTTTGGTAGTGATTGGATCAAGACGTTT.

V gene TRGV2 combines with J gene TRGJP1. Per germline, CDR1 EGSNGY and CDR2 YDSYNSKV. The CDR3 contains 14 residues. The V segment lost 3 bases and the J segment 8 bases; nucleotides outside the gene matches: 9. The CDR3 coding sequence is TGTGCCACCTGGGACACCACGCCAGGTTGGTTCAAGATATTT. Protein sequence: CATWDTTPGWFKIF.

Concerning this clone: In the same sample, other DNA sequences code for this CDR3. The rearrangement uses TRGV4 and TRGJ1 or TRGJ2. The CDR3 totals 14 residues. V gave up 0 bases and J gave up 4 bases; unmatched junction bases: 6. Germline CDR1 EGSTGY, CDR2 YDSYTSSV. The CDR3 bases are TGTGCCACCTGGGATGGGCTGAGGTATTATAAGAAACTCTTT. Translated: CATWDGLRYYKKLF.

This clone was counted only a few times. This sequence joins TRGV8 and TRGJP2. This CDR3 contains 14 residues. V lost 5 bases and J lost 3; bases outside the gene matches: 6. Germline V gene lookup returns CDR1 VENAVY and CDR2 YDSYNSRV. For the CDR3, the DNA is TGTGCCACCTGGGGGGGGCGTAGTGATTGGATCAAGACGTTT. Encoded protein: CATWGGRSDWIKTF.

This clone was counted a few times. The chain uses TRGV4 and TRGJ1 or TRGJ2. J was trimmed by 1 base and V by 2 bases; bases with no gene match: 5. Germline CDR1 is EGSTGY and CDR2 is YDSYTSSV. This CDR3 comprises 14 residues. The CDR3 DNA follows: TGTGCCACCTGGGATGAGCTTAATTATTATAAGAAACTCTTT. The encoded protein is CATWDELNYYKKLF.

With regard to this clone: This may come from a read error, since a much larger clone is one base off. J is TRGJ1 or TRGJ2 and V is TRGV3. Per the germline V gene, CDR1 is VTNTFY and CDR2 is YDVSTARD (reference sequence). This CDR3 has 14 residues. The CDR3 sequence: CATWDRLHYYKQLF. The CDR3 region has the DNA TGTGCCACCTGGGACAGGCTGCATTATTATAAGCAACTCTTT.

This clone was picked up a small number of times. This chain connects TRGV2 to TRGJ1 or TRGJ2. The germline gives CDR1 EGSNGY, CDR2 YDSYNSKV. The CDR3 sequence is 13 residues long. The ends lost 1 base at V and 8 bases at J; junction bases unmatched: 8. The CDR3 DNA reads TGTGCCACCTGGGACGGCCAGCGGGATAAGAAACTCTTT. The encoded protein is CATWDGQRDKKLF.

The chain carries TRGV4 and TRGJP2. V trimming: 1 base; J trimming: 3 bases; junction bases outside the gene matches: 11. The V gene's germline CDR1 is EGSTGY and CDR2 YDSYTSSV. The CDR3 totals 17 residues. Here the CDR3 DNA reads TGTGCCACCTGGGATGGTCACTCCCCCCGTAGTGATTGGATCAAGACGTTT. This gives the protein CATWDGHSPRSDWIKTF.

V is TRGV2 and J is TRGJ1 or TRGJ2. After removal of 2 bases from V and 10 bases from J, the junction contained 5 bases not matched to a gene. The CDR3 contains 11 residues. Germline-derived CDR1 and CDR2 are EGSNGY and YDSYNSKV. The CDR3 loop is CATWDVWKKLF. Written as DNA, the CDR3 is TGTGCCACCTGGGACGTCTGGAAGAAACTCTTT.

This clone has just a few counts. The sample holds other DNA sequences that translate to the same CDR3. V is TRGV3 and J is TRGJP2. Germline-derived CDR1 and CDR2 are VTNTFY and YDVSTARD (reference sequence). J was trimmed by 6 bases and V by 1 base; bases with no gene match: 5. There are 14 residues in the CDR3. The CDR3 protein is CATWDSGGDWIKTF. In nucleotides, the CDR3 is TGTGCCACCTGGGACAGCGGTGGTGATTGGATCAAGACGTTT.

The chain has TRGV2 and TRGJP2. The CDR3 contains 17 residues. The V gene's germline CDR1 is EGSNGY and CDR2 YDSYNSKV. V lost 0 bases to trimming and J lost 6 bases; unmatched junction nucleotides: 13. CDR3 in amino acids: CATWDGGGRRGDWIKTF. As DNA, the CDR3 is TGTGCCACCTGGGACGGGGGGGGACGGAGGGGTGATTGGATCAAGACGTTT.

The chain carries TRGV9 and TRGJ1 or TRGJ2. The germline V gene has CDR1 GITISATS and CDR2 ISYDGTV (reference sequence). Trimming at V came to 1 base and at J to 10 bases, leaving 10 bases not matched to a gene. There are 13 residues in the CDR3. CDR3 coding DNA: TGTGCCTTGTGGGAGGTACCTATTTGGAAGAAACTCTTT. Protein product: CALWEVPIWKKLF.

There are a few counts of this clone. The V call is TRGV9, the J call TRGJ1 or TRGJ2. The germline V gene has CDR1 GITISATS and CDR2 ISYDGTV (reference sequence). This CDR3 contains 14 residues. Trimming removed 2 bases from V and 9 bases from J; junction bases left unmatched: 13. In DNA, the CDR3 is TGTGCCTTGTGGGAGGAGCCCCTAACTATTAAGAAACTCTTT. Its translation is CALWEEPLTIKKLF.

In this sample, this clone turned up a few times. The chain couples TRGV3 to TRGJP2. This CDR3 contains 17 residues. The V gene end was trimmed by 0 bases and the J gene end by 2 bases; junction bases not matched to a gene: 9. The germline V gene encodes CDR1 VTNTFY and CDR2 YDVSTARD (reference sequence). The CDR3 DNA is TGTGCCACCTGGGACAGGGGGGGAAAAAGTAGTGATTGGATCAAGACGTTT. Translated: CATWDRGGKSSDWIKTF.

This clone appeared a few times. Different DNA sequences within this sample yield the same CDR3. The V gene is TRGV2, the J gene TRGJP2. There are 14 residues in the CDR3. The germline V gene has CDR1 EGSNGY and CDR2 YDSYNSKV. V lost 1 base, J lost 3 bases, and 2 bases stayed unmatched. The CDR3 DNA is TGTGCCACCTGGGACGGTGGTAGTGATTGGATCAAGACGTTT. Protein product: CATWDGGSDWIKTF.

Points on this clone: Within the sample, other DNA sequences also encode this same CDR3. The chain carries TRGV8 and TRGJ1 or TRGJ2. The V gene's germline CDR1 is VENAVY and CDR2 YDSYNSRV. V gave up 0 bases and J gave up 7 bases; unmatched junction bases: 6. This CDR3 is built from 13 residues. CDR3 loop: CATWDRQGYKKLF. As DNA, the CDR3 is TGTGCCACCTGGGATAGGCAGGGCTATAAGAAACTCTTT.

This clone has a handful of counts. The sample contains more than one DNA sequence encoding this CDR3. This chain links TRGV9 with TRGJP2. CDR1 is GITISATS and CDR2 is ISYDGTV in the germline V gene (reference sequence). Trimming cost V 2 bases and J 6 bases; bases outside gene matches: 3. The CDR3 consists of 13 residues. The CDR3: CALWEGGDWIKTF. The CDR3 DNA sequence: TGTGCCTTGTGGGAGGGGGGTGATTGGATCAAGACGTTT.

This clone was seen a few times. This sequence joins TRGV2 and TRGJP2. Looked up from germline, CDR1 is EGSNGY and CDR2 is YDSYNSKV. The ends lost 0 bases at V and 6 bases at J; junction bases unmatched: 7. The CDR3 runs 15 residues. Written as DNA, the CDR3 is TGTGCCACCTGGGACGGGCCCTGTTGTGATTGGATCAAGACGTTT. Amino acids: CATWDGPCCDWIKTF.